This entry lists 29 T cell receptor beta chains sequenced from one sample in a study of identical twins. TCRdb independently ran MiXCR on the 5' RACE reads; one entry per CDR3 protein. The profile shows 1.5 million to 2 million distinct CDR3 sequences, about 31% of them singletons. The sample taken for sequencing was cord blood. Source of these receptors: a newborn girl in good health.

The chain recombines TRBV4-1 with TRBJ1-5, with D possibly being TRBD1 (5 bases). Germline CDR1 is MGHRA and CDR2 is YSYEKL. The CDR3 runs to 15 residues. V lost 5 bases and J lost 3, with 14 bases in between. CDR3: CASSLAGTDNQPQHF. The CDR3 DNA reads TGCGCCAGCAGCTTAGCCGGGACGGACAATCAGCCCCAGCATTTT.

This clonotype showed up just a few times. This chain connects TRBV7-2 to TRBJ2-1; D is possibly TRBD2 (6 bases). CDR3 length: 17 residues. The germline V and J ends were trimmed by 3 bases and 2 bases, with 17 bases remaining between them. In germline, CDR1 is SGHTA, CDR2 FQGNSA. Here the CDR3 reads CASSFGLKPTTYNEQFF. DNA for the CDR3: TGTGCCAGCAGCTTCGGACTAAAACCCACTACCTACAATGAGCAGTTCTTC.

The chain combines TRBV6-1 with TRBJ1-5, with a possible D match to TRBD1 (6 bases). From germline, CDR1 is MNHNS and CDR2 SASEGT. The germline V and J ends were trimmed by 1 base and 1 base, with 11 bases remaining between them. The CDR3 loop spans 16 amino acids. The CDR3 loop is CASSEVAGVSNQPQHF. Here the CDR3 DNA reads TGTGCCAGCAGTGAAGTGGCAGGGGTCAGCAATCAGCCCCAGCATTTT.

A note on this clonotype: The junction and the germline gene differ at one end; a read error may be behind it. This chain uses TRBV5-1 with TRBJ2-1; either TRBD1 or TRBD2 may supply D (5 bases each). Germline V gives CDR1 SGHRS, CDR2 YFSETQ. The CDR3 has 17 amino acids. In DNA form, the CDR3 reads TGCGCCAGCAGTGTCTCGCCACCAGGGAGCTCCTACAATGGGCAGTTCTTC. Translating gives CASSVSPPGSSYNGQFF.

This clonotype was seen more than once but under ten times. The chain joins TRBV12-3 or TRBV12-4 to TRBJ2-1; 7 positions match TRBD2. The CDR3 consists of 15 residues. J lost 4 bases, V lost 2 bases, and 5 bases had no gene match. The CDR3 coding sequence is TGTGCCAGCAGTTTACCGGGGGGAGAATACAATGAGCAGTTCTTC. Translation: CASSLPGGEYNEQFF.

This clonotype was picked up many times. V usage is TRBV20-1 and J usage is TRBJ2-7, with D possibly being TRBD1 (6 bases). From germline, CDR1 is DFQATT and CDR2 SNEGSKA (reference sequence). The CDR3 runs to 15 residues. V was pared by 6 bases and J by 3 bases, with 21 bases between. CDR3 nucleotide sequence: TGCAGTGCAGCAGACAGGACCGCCGGTCACTACGAGCAGTACTTC. It codes for CSAADRTAGHYEQYF.

This clonotype was detected many times. The chain combines TRBV5-1 with TRBJ2-1; D possibly uses TRBD1 or TRBD2 (7 bases each). The germline V gene encodes CDR1 SGHRS and CDR2 YFSETQ. This CDR3 is built from 17 residues. V lost 1 base to trimming and J lost 2 bases, with 16 bases between them. The DNA for the CDR3 is TGCGCCAGCAGCTTGTTGCAGGGGGGGTTTACCTACAATGAGCAGTTCTTC. Translation: CASSLLQGGFTYNEQFF.

The chain combines TRBV20-1 with TRBJ2-7; a weak D match, TRBD2 (5 bases). V was shortened by 3 bases and J by 6 bases, with 21 bases between the two germline ends. CDR3 size: 15 residues. Germline V gene lookup returns CDR1 DFQATT and CDR2 SNEGSKA (reference sequence). The CDR3 loop reads CSASGEPAVLGEQYF. The CDR3, as DNA: TGCAGTGCTAGCGGCGAGCCAGCGGTTTTGGGCGAGCAGTACTTC.

This chain joins TRBV12-3 or TRBV12-4 and TRBJ1-4, with 10 bases matching TRBD1. With 6 bases clipped from V and 1 base from J, the junction kept 5 bases outside the gene matches. This CDR3 spans 16 amino acids. CDR3 in amino acids: CASSQDRGGTNEKLFF. DNA for the CDR3: TGTGCCAGCAGCCAGGACAGGGGGGGAACTAATGAAAAACTGTTTTTT.

This clonotype was picked up a small number of times. The rearrangement uses TRBV5-1 and TRBJ2-1, with D perhaps matching TRBD1 or TRBD2 (5 bases each). V was clipped by 4 bases and J by 2 bases, with 13 bases between them. This CDR3 is built from 15 residues. Per germline, CDR1 SGHRS and CDR2 YFSETQ. The CDR3 sequence: CASSPGLRAYNEQFF. In DNA form, the CDR3 reads TGCGCCAGCAGCCCGGGGCTTCGGGCCTACAATGAGCAGTTCTTC.

This clonotype was counted ten times or more. The chain is built from TRBV20-1 and TRBJ2-5, with 10 nucleotides matching TRBD2. The junction had 4 bases not matched to a gene; V was cut back by 3 bases and J by 0 bases. CDR3 size: 15 residues. Germline CDR1 reads DFQATT; CDR2 reads SNEGSKA (reference sequence). The CDR3 DNA reads as TGCAGTGCTAGTGAACTAGCGGGGTACCAAGAGACCCAGTACTTC. Translating it yields CSASELAGYQETQYF.

This sequence joins TRBV24-1 and TRBJ2-1; D is possibly TRBD1 (7 bases). Germline loops: CDR1 KGHDR, CDR2 SFDVKD. The CDR3 is made up of 13 amino acids. V lost 9 bases and J 5 bases, leaving 13 bases between the germline ends. The CDR3 sequence is CATSEGANNEQFF. Written as DNA, the CDR3 is TGTGCCACCTCGGAGGGGGCCAACAATGAGCAGTTCTTC.

This clonotype was seen a single time. This rearrangement joins TRBV3-1 to TRBJ1-2; 8 bases line up with TRBD1. V shed 0 bases, J shed 6 bases, and the junction held 3 bases outside the gene matches. The CDR3 has 14 residues. CDR1 and CDR2 (germline): LGHDT, YNNKEL (reference sequence). CDR3 in amino acids: CASSQDLTGDGYTF. For the CDR3, the DNA is TGTGCCAGCAGCCAAGACTTGACAGGGGATGGCTACACCTTC.

The V and J genes are TRBV20-1 and TRBJ1-2; D gene uncertain. The V gene lost 3 bases and the J gene lost 10 bases, with 15 bases spanning the gap. The CDR3 totals 12 residues. Germline CDR1 DFQATT, CDR2 SNEGSKA (reference sequence). DNA of the CDR3: TGCAGTGCTAGGAGACCAGTTCATGACTACACCTTC. It encodes CSARRPVHDYTF.

The chain has TRBV20-1 and TRBJ2-3; D is unclear. Trimming took 6 bases from V and 2 from J, leaving 12 bases between them. The CDR3 has 13 amino acids. The germline V gene encodes CDR1 DFQATT and CDR2 SNEGSKA (reference sequence). CDR3 sequence reads: CSAKGNPTDTQYF. The CDR3 DNA reads TGCAGTGCCAAGGGAAACCCCACAGATACGCAGTATTTT.

Note on this clonotype: Its ends do not fully match the called genes, so a read error is possible. J is TRBJ2-1 and V is TRBV7-7; 9 bases map to TRBD2. The CDR3 spans 16 residues. CDR1 and CDR2 from the germline V gene are SSHAT and FNYEAQ (reference sequence). The CDR3 loop is CASSHLAGSPWDEQFF. The CDR3 nucleotides read TGTGCTAGCAGCCACCTAGCGGGGTCCCCCTGGGATGAGCAGTTCTTC.

The chain has TRBV20-1 and TRBJ1-5; D not resolved. Germline assignment: CDR1 DFQATT and CDR2 SNEGSKA (reference sequence). The CDR3 is made up of 16 amino acids. Trimming took off 2 bases at V and 2 bases at J, with 16 bases between the two ends. CDR3 DNA: TGCAGTGCTAGAATATCCTCAGGAAAGGGCAATCAGCCCCAGCATTTT. Encoded protein: CSARISSGKGNQPQHF.

The rearrangement links TRBV7-2 to TRBJ2-7; weak D call: TRBD2 (6 bases). The ends were cut back, 4 bases at V and 0 bases at J, with 16 bases in the middle. Germline lookup yields CDR1 SGHTA and CDR2 FQGNSA. The CDR3 length is 16 residues. The CDR3 DNA follows: TGTGCCAGCAGCTCATCCGGGGGAGCGGTCTCCTACGAGCAGTACTTC. Translating it yields CASSSSGGAVSYEQYF.

The chain combines TRBV6-5 with TRBJ2-3; the D is unclear. V gave up 6 bases and J gave up 2 bases, with 9 bases separating them. CDR1 and CDR2 from the germline V gene are MNHEY and SVGAGI. The CDR3 consists of 13 residues. DNA for the CDR3: TGTGCCAGCAGCTGGACGGACACAGATACGCAGTATTTT. Translated, it gives CASSWTDTDTQYF.

This clonotype was picked up a small number of times. This sequence joins TRBV18 and TRBJ2-4; D is uncertain. V shed 1 base and J shed 9 bases, with 7 bases lying between them. Germline lookup yields CDR1 KGHSH and CDR2 LQKENI. CDR3 length equals 12 residues. The CDR3 sequence is CASSPLIGIQYF. The CDR3 bases are TGTGCCAGCTCACCACTAATTGGCATTCAGTACTTC.

The rearrangement joins TRBV7-9 to TRBJ2-1, with 12 bases fitting TRBD2. From germline, CDR1 is SEHNR and CDR2 FQNEAQ (reference sequence). CDR3 length equals 16 residues. V lost 3 bases, J lost 8 bases, and 8 bases stayed unmatched. In nucleotides, the CDR3 is TGTGCCAGCAGCTTCCCTAGCGGGAGGGGGGTCGATGAGCAGTTCTTC. This gives the protein CASSFPSGRGVDEQFF.

V gene TRBV3-1 combines with J gene TRBJ2-1; the D gene is possibly TRBD2 (6 bases). The ends were cut back, 2 bases at V and 0 bases at J, with 20 bases in the middle. Germline V gene lookup returns CDR1 LGHDT and CDR2 YNNKEL (reference sequence). This CDR3 is built from 19 residues. CDR3 residues: CASSQIRRRPGLSYNEQFF. For the CDR3, the DNA is TGTGCCAGCAGCCAAATCCGGCGGAGACCGGGACTCTCCTACAATGAGCAGTTCTTC.

The rearrangement links TRBV20-1 to TRBJ1-2, with D tentatively TRBD1 (6 bases). V lost 1 base to trimming and J lost 6 bases, with 12 bases between them. The CDR3 is made up of 13 amino acids. Germline values: CDR1 DFQATT, CDR2 SNEGSKA (reference sequence). The CDR3 loop reads CSARVRGANGYTF. CDR3 DNA sequence: TGCAGTGCTAGAGTAAGGGGGGCGAATGGCTACACCTTC.

This clonotype was recorded only once. This chain links TRBV27 with TRBJ1-6, with D possibly TRBD1 on 5 matching bases. Germline loops: CDR1 MNHEY, CDR2 SMNVEV (reference sequence). With 6 bases removed from V and 7 bases from J, the gap between germline ends came to 13 bases. CDR3 length equals 14 residues. This chain's CDR3 is CASSGEGKNSPLHF. The CDR3 region has the DNA TGTGCCAGCAGCGGTGAGGGGAAGAATTCACCCCTCCACTTT.

The chain couples TRBV5-1 to TRBJ2-2; D unclear. CDR1 SGHRS and CDR2 YFSETQ come from the germline V gene. V dropped 3 bases and J dropped 3 bases, with 15 bases sitting between them. The CDR3 spans 16 residues. The CDR3 nucleotides read TGCGCCAGCAGCTCCAGGCCCCCTCAATACACCGGGGAGCTGTTTTTT. Its translation is CASSSRPPQYTGELFF.

This clonotype came up a few times. The chain couples TRBV4-2 to TRBJ2-1, with no clear D. The J call could be wrong; TRBJ2-7 is a better fit for the DNA end. This CDR3 contains 16 residues. The V gene's germline CDR1 is LGHNA and CDR2 YNFKEQ. CDR3 coding DNA: TGTGCCAGCAGCCATCGTACTCGGAGCTCCTACAATGAGCAGTACTTC. Translating gives CASSHRTRSSYNEQYF.

This clonotype showed up just a few times. V is TRBV5-1 and J is TRBJ2-7; possibly TRBD2 for D (6 bases). The J call could be wrong; TRBJ2-5 is a better fit for the DNA end. The germline CDR1 and CDR2 sequences are SGHRS and YFSETQ. This CDR3 is built from 14 residues. CDR3 nucleotides: TGCGCCAGCAGCTTGGCCGGGGGTTCGGCGACCCAGTACTTC. Translation gives CASSLAGGSATQYF.

This chain connects TRBV25-1 to TRBJ1-5; TRBD1 agrees at 7 bases. The CDR3 has 12 amino acids. Germline V CDR1 and CDR2: MGHDK, SYGVNS. J was trimmed by 3 bases and V by 7 bases; bases with no gene match: 0. CDR3 region: CASKGANQPQHF. CDR3 DNA sequence: TGTGCCAGCAAGGGGGCCAATCAGCCCCAGCATTTT. Together with reference TRBV25-1 and TRBJ1-5, the CDR3 gives the full variable domain: EADIYQTPRYLVIGTGKKITLECSQTMGHDKMYWYQQDPGMELHLIHYSYGVNSTEKGDLSSESTVSRIRTEHFPLTLESARPSHTSQYLCASKGANQPQHFGDGTRLSIL.

The V gene is TRBV10-1, the J gene TRBJ2-5, with 10 nucleotides matching TRBD1. The CDR3 is 15 amino acids. The J segment lost 11 bases and the V segment lost 1 base, leaving 10 bases of the junction unmatched. CDR1 WNHNN and CDR2 SYGVQD come from the germline V gene (reference sequence). As DNA, the CDR3 is TGCGCCAGCAGTGAGTTCGGGACAGGGGACAATGAGCAGTACTTC. It yields the protein CASSEFGTGDNEQYF.